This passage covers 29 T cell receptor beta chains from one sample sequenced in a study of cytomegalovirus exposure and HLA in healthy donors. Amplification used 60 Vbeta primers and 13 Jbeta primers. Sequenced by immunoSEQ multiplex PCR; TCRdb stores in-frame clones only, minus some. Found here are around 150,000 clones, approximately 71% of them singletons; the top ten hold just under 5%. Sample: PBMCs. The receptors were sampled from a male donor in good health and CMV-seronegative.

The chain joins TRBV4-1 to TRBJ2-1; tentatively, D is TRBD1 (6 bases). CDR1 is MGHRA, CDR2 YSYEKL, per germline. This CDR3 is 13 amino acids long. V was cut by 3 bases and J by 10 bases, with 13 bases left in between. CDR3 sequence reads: CASSHQNRDEQFF. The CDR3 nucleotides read TGCGCCAGCAGCCACCAAAACAGGGACGAGCAGTTCTTC.

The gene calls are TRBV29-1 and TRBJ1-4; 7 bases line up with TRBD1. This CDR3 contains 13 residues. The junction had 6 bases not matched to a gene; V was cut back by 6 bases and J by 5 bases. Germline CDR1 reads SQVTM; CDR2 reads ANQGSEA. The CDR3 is CSVTGVENEKLFF. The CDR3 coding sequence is TGCAGCGTCACAGGGGTCGAAAATGAAAAACTGTTTTTT.

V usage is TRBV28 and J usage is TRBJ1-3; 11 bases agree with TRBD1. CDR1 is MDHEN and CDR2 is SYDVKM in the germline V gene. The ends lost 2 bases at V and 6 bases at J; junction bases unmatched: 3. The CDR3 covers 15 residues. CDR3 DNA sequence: TGTGCCAGCAGTTTAAACGGACAGGGGGCAAACACCATATATTTT. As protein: CASSLNGQGANTIYF.

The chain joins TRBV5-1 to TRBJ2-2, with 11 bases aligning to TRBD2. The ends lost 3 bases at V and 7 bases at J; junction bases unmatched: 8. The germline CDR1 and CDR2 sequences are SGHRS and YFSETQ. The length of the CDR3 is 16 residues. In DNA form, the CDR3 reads TGCGCCAGCAGCTCACAACTAGCGGGAGCCAACGGGGAGCTGTTTTTT. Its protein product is CASSSQLAGANGELFF.

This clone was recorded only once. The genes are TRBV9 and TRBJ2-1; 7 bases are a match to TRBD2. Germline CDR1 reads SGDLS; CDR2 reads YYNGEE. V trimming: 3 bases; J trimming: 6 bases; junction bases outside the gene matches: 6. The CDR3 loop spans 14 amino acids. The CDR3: CASSDPTSSNEQFF. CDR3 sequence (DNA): TGTGCCAGCAGCGACCCGACTAGCAGCAATGAGCAGTTCTTC.

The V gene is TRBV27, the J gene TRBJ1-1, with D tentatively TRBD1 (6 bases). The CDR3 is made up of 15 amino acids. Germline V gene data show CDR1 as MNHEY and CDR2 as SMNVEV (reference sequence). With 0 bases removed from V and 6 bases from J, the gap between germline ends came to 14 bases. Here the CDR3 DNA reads TGTGCCAGCAGTTTATCGGCAGGGGTAGGAGCTGAAGCTTTCTTT. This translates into CASSLSAGVGAEAFF.

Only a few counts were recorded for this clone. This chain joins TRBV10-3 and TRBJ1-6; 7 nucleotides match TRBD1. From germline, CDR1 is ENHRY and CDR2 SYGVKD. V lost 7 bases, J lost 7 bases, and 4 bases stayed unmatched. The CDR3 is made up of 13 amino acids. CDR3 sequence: CAITETGNSPLHF. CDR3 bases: TGTGCCATCACCGAGACAGGGAATTCACCCCTCCACTTT.

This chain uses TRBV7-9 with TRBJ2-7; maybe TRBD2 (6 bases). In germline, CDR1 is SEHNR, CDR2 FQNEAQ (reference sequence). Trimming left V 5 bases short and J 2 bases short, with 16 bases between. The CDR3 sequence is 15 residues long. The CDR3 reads CASSPWGVVTYEQYF. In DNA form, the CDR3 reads TGTGCCAGCAGCCCATGGGGGGTAGTGACCTACGAGCAGTACTTC.

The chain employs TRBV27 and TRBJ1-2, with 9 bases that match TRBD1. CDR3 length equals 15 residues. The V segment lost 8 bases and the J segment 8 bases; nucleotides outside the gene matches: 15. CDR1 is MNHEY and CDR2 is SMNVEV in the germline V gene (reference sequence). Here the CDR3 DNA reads TGTGCCAGCGGCTTCCGGGACAGGGAAGAAGAAGGCTACACCTTC. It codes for CASGFRDREEEGYTF.

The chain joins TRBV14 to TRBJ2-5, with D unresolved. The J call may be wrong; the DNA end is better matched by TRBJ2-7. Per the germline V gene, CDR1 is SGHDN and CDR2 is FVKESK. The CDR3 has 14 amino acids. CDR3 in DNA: TGTGCCAGCAGCCATGGGCAGCTAACCTACGAGCAGTACTTC. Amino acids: CASSHGQLTYEQYF.

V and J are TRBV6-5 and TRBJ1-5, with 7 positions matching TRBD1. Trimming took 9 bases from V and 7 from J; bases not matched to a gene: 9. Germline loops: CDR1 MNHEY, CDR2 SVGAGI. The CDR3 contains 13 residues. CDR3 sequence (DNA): TGTGCCAGTACCGACAGGGACGGGCAGCCCCAGCATTTT. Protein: CASTDRDGQPQHF.

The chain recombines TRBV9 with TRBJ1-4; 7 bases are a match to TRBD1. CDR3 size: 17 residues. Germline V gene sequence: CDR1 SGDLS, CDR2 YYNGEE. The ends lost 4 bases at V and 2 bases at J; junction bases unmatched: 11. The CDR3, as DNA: TGTGCCAGCAGCCCCTCCCCCCTACAGGGGACTAATGAAAAACTGTTTTTT. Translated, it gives CASSPSPLQGTNEKLFF. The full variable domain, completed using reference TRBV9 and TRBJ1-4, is DSGVTQTPKHLITATGQRVTLRCSPRSGDLSVYWYQQSLDQGLQFLIQYYNGEERAKGNILERFSAQQFPDLHSELNLSSLELGDSALYFCASSPSPLQGTNEKLFFGSGTQLSVL.

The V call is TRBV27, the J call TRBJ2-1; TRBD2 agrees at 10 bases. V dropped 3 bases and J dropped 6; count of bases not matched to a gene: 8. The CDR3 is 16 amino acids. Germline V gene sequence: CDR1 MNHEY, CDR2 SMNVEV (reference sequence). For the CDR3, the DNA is TGTGCCAGCAGTTTGGCCGGGCTAGCGGGAGCCAATGAGCAGTTCTTC. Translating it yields CASSLAGLAGANEQFF.

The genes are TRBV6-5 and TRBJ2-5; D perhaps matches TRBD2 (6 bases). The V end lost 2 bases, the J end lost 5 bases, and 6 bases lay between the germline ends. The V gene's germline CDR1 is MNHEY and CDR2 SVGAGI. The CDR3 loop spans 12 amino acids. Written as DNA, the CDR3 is TGTGCCAGCAGTTACAGCGGGGAGACCCAGTACTTC. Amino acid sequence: CASSYSGETQYF.

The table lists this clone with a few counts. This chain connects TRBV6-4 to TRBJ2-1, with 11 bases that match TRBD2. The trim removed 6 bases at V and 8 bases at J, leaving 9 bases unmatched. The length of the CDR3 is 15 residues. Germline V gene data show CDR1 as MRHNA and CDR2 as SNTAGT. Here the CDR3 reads CASSARSSGGDEQFF. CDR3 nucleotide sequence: TGTGCCAGCAGCGCCAGAAGTAGCGGGGGGGATGAGCAGTTCTTC.

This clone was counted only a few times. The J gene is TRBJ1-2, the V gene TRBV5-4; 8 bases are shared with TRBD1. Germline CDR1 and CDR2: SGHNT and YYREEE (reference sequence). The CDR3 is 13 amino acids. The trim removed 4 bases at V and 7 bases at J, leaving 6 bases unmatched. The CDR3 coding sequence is TGTGCCAGCAGCAGGACAGGGATTGGTGGCTACACCTTC. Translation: CASSRTGIGGYTF.

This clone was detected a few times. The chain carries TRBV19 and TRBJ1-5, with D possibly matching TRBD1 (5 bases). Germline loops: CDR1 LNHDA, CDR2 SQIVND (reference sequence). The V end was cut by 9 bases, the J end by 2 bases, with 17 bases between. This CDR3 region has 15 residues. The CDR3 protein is CASAQGAGGNQPQHF. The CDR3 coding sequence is TGTGCCAGCGCCCAGGGTGCCGGTGGCAATCAGCCCCAGCATTTT.

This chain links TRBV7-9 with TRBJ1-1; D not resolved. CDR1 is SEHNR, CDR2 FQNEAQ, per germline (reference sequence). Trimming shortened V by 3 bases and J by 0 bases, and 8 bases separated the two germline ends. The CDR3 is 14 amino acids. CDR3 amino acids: CASSFPGLNTEAFF. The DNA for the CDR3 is TGTGCCAGCAGCTTTCCCGGGTTGAACACTGAAGCTTTCTTT.

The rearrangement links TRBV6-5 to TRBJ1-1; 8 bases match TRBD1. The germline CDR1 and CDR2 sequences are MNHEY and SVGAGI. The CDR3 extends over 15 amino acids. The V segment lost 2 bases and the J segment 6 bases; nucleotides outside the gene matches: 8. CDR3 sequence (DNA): TGTGCCAGCAGTTACGGGACAGGAGGAGGAGCTGAAGCTTTCTTT. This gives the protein CASSYGTGGGAEAFF.

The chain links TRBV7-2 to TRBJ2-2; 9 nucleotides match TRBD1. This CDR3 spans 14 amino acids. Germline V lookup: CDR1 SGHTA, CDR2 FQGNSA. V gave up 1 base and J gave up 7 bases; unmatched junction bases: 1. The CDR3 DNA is TGTGCCAGCAGCTTAGGACAGGGGGTCGGGGAGCTGTTTTTT. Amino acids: CASSLGQGVGELFF.

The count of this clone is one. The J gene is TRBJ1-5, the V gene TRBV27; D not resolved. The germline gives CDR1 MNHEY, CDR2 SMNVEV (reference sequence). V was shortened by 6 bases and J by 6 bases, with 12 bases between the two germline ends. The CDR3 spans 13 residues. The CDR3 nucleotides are TGTGCCAGCAGCCGTACCGGTAGTCAGCCCCAGCATTTT. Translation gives CASSRTGSQPQHF.

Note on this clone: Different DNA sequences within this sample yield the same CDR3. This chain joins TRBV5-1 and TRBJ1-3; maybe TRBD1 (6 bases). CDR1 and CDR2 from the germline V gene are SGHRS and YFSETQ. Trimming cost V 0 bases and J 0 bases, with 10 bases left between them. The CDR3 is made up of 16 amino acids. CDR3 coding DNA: TGCGCCAGCAGCTTGGACGGCAGGGGCTCTGGAAACACCATATATTTT. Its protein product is CASSLDGRGSGNTIYF.

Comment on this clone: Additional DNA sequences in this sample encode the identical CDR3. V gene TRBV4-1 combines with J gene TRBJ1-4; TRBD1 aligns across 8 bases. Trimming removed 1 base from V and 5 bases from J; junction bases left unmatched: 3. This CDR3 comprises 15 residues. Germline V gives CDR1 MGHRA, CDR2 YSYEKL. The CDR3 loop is CASSQAGTGNEKLFF. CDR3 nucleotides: TGCGCCAGCAGCCAAGCCGGGACAGGAAATGAAAAACTGTTTTTT.

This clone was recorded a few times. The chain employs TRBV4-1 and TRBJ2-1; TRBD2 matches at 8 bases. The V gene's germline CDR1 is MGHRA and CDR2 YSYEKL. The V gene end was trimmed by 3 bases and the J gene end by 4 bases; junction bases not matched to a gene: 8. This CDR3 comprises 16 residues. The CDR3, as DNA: TGCGCCAGCAGCCACCCCGGGGGGGATCCTTACAATGAGCAGTTCTTC. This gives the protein CASSHPGGDPYNEQFF.

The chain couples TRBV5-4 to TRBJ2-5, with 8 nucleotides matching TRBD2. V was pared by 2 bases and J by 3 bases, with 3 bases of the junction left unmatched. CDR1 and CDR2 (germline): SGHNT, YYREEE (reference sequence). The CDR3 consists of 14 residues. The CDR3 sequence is CASSFGLAKETQYF. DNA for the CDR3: TGTGCCAGCAGCTTCGGACTAGCCAAAGAGACCCAGTACTTC.

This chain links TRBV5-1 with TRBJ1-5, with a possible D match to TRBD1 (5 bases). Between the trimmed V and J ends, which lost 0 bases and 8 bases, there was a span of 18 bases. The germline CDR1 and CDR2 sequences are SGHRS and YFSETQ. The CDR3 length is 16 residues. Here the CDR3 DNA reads TGCGCCAGCAGCTTGGCCCCGGGGACGGGGAGGGAGCCCCAGCATTTT. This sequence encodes CASSLAPGTGREPQHF.

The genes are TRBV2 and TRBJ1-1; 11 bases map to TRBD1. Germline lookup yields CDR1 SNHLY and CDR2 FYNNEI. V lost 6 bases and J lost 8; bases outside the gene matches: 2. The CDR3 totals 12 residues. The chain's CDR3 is CASSRDRGEAFF. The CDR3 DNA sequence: TGTGCCAGCAGCAGGGACAGGGGGGAAGCTTTCTTT.

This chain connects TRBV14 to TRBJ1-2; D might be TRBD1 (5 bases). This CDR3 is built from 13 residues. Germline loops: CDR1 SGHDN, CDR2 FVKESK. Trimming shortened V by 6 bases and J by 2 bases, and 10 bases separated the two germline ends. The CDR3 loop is CASRMTANYGYTF. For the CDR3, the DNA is TGTGCCAGCAGGATGACAGCAAACTATGGCTACACCTTC. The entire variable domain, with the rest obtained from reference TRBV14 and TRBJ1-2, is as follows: EAGVTQFPSHSVIEKGQTVTLRCDPISGHDNLYWYRRVMGKEIKFLLHFVKESKQDESGMPNNRFLAERTGGTYSTLKVQPAELEDSGVYFCASRMTANYGYTFGSGTRLTVV.

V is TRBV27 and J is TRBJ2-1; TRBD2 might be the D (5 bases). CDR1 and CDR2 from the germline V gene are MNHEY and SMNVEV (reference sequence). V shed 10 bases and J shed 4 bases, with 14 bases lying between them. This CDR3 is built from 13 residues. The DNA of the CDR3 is TGTGCCATCGGGATAACTCCGTACAATGAGCAGTTCTTC. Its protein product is CAIGITPYNEQFF.